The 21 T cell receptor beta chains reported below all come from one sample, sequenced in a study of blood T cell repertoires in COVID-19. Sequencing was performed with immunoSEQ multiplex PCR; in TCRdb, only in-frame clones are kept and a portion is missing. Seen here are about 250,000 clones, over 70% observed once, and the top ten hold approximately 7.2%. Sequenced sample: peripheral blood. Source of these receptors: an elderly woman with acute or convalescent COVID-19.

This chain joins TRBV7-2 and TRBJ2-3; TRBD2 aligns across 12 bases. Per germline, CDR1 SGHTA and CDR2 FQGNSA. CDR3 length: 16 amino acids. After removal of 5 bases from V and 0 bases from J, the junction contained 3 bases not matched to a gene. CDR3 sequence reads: CASSLLAGGSTDTQYF. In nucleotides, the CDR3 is TGTGCCAGCAGCCTACTAGCGGGGGGAAGCACAGATACGCAGTATTTT.

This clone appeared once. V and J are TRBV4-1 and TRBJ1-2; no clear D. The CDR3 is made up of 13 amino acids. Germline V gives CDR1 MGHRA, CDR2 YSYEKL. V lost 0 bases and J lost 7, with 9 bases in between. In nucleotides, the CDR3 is TGCGCCAGCAGCCAAGATCGGGATAGTGGCTACACCTTC. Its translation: CASSQDRDSGYTF.

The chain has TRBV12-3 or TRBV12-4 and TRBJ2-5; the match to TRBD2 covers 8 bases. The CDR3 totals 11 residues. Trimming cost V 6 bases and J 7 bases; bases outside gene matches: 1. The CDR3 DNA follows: TGTGCCAGCAGGGGACTAGGGACCCAGTACTTC. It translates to CASRGLGTQYF.

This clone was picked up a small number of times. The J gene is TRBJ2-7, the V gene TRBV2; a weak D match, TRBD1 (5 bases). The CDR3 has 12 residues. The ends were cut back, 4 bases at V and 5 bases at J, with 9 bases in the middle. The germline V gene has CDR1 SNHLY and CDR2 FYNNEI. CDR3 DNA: TGTGCCAGCAGTGCGACAGTCCACGAGCAGTACTTC. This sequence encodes CASSATVHEQYF.

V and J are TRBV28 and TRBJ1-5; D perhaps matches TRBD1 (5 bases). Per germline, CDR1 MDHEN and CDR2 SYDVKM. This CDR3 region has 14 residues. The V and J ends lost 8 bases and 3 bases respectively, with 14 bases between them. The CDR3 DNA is TGTGCCAGCGCCTCAGGGCAGGTCAATCAGCCCCAGCATTTT. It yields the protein CASASGQVNQPQHF.

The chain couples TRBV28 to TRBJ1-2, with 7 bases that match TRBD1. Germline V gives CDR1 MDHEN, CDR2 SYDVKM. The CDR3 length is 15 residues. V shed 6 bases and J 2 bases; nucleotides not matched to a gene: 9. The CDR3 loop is CASSEQGLLNYGYTF. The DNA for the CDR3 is TGTGCCAGCAGCGAACAGGGGCTATTAAACTATGGCTACACCTTC.

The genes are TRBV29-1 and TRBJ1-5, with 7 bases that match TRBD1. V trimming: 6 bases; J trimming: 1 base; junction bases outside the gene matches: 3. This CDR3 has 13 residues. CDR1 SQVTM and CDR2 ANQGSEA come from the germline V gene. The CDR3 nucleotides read TGCAGCGTATTACAGGGGAGCAATCAGCCCCAGCATTTT. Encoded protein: CSVLQGSNQPQHF.

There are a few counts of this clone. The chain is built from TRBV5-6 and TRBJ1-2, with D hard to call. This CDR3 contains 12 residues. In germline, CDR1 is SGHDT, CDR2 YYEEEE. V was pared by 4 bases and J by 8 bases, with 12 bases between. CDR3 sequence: CASSATSNGYTF. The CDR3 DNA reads TGTGCCAGCAGCGCCACTAGTAACGGCTACACCTTC.

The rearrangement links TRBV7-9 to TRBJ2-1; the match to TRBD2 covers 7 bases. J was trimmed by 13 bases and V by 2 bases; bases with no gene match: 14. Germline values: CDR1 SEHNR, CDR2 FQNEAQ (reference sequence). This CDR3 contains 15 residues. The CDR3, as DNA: TGTGCCAGCAGCTTAACCAATGGACGGGAGGTTCATCAGTTCTTC. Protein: CASSLTNGREVHQFF.

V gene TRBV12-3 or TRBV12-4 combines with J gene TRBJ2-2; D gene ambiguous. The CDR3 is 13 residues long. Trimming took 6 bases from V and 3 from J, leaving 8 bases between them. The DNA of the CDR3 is TGTGCCAGCAGGCGAGAATACACCGGGGAGCTGTTTTTT. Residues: CASRREYTGELFF.

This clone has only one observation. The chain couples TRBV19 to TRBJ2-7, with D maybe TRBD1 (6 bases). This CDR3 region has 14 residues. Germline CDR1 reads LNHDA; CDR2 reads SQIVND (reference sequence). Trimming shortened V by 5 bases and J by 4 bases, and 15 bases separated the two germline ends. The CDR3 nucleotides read TGTGCCAGTAGTGTCCGGAAGGGGACATACGAGCAGTACTTC. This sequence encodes CASSVRKGTYEQYF.

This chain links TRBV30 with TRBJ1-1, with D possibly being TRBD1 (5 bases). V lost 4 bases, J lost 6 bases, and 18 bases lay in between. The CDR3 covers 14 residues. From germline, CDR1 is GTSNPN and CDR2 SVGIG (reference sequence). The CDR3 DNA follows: TGTGCCTGGACCCCGTCAGGGTCGTCTCCTGAAGCTTTCTTT. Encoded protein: CAWTPSGSSPEAFF. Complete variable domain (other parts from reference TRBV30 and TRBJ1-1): SQTIHQWPATLVQPVGSPLSLECTVEGTSNPNLYWYRQAAGRGLQLLFYSVGIGQISSEVPQNLSASRPQDRQFILSSKKLLLSDSGFYLCAWTPSGSSPEAFFGQGTRLTVV.

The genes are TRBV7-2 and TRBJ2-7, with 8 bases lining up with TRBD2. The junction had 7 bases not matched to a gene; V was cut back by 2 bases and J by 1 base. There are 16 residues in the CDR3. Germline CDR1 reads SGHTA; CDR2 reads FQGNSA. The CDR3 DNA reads TGTGCCAGCAGCTTACGTCTAGCGGGTCTATCCTACGAGCAGTACTTC. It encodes CASSLRLAGLSYEQYF.

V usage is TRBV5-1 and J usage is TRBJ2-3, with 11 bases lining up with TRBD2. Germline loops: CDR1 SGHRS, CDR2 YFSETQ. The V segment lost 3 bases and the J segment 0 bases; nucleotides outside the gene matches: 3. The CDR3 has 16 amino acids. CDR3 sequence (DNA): TGCGCCAGCAGCTCGGGACTAGCGGCTAGCACAGATACGCAGTATTTT. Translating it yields CASSSGLAASTDTQYF.

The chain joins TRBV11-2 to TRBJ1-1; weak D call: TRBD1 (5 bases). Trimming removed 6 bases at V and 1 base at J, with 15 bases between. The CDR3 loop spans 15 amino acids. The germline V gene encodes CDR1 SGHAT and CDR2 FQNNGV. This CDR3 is CASRFWGGGNTEAFF. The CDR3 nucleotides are TGTGCCAGCAGGTTCTGGGGCGGGGGGAACACTGAAGCTTTCTTT. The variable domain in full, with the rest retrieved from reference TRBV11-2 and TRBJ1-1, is EAGVAQSPRYKIIEKRQSVAFWCNPISGHATLYWYQQILGQGPKLLIQFQNNGVVDDSQLPKDRFSAERLKGVDSTLKIQPAKLEDSAVYLCASRFWGGGNTEAFFGQGTRLTVV.

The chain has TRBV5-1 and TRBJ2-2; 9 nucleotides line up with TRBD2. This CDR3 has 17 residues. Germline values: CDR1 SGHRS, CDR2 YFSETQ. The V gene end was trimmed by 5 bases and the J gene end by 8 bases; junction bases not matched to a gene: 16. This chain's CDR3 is CASSRPQRGAHLGELFF. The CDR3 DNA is TGCGCCAGCAGTCGTCCCCAGCGGGGGGCCCACTTGGGGGAGCTGTTTTTT.

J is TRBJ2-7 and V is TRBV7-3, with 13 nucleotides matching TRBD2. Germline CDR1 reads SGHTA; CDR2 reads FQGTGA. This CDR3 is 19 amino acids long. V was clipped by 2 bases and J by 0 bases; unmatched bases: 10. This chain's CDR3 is CASSLGLAGVFLFSYEQYF. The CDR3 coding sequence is TGTGCCAGCAGCTTAGGACTAGCGGGAGTCTTTCTCTTCTCCTACGAGCAGTACTTC.

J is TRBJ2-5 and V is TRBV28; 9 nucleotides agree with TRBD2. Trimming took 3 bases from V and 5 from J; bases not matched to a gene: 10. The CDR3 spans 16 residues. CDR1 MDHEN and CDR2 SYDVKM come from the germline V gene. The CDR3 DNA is TGTGCCAGCAGTTTGGTCGGTAGCGGGAGTCACGAGACCCAGTACTTC. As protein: CASSLVGSGSHETQYF.

CDR3: CASSLAIIGANVLTF. For the CDR3, the DNA is TGCGCCAGCAGCTTGGCTATTATCGGGGCCAACGTCCTGACTTTC. The V call is TRBV5-1, the J call TRBJ2-6; D not certain. There are 15 residues in the CDR3. Germline V gene lookup returns CDR1 SGHRS and CDR2 YFSETQ. V lost 0 bases and J lost 4, with 8 bases in between. Full variable domain (outside the CDR3, taken from reference TRBV5-1 and TRBJ2-6): KAGVTQTPRYLIKTRGQQVTLSCSPISGHRSVSWYQQTPGQGLQFLFEYFSETQRNKGNFPGRFSGRQFSNSRSEMNVSTLELGDSALYLCASSLAIIGANVLTFGAGSRLTVL.

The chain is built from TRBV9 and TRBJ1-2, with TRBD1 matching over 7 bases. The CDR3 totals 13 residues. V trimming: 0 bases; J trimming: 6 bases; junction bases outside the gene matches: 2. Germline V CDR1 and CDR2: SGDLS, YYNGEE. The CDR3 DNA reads TGTGCCAGCAGCGTAGGACAGGGCAATGGCTACACCTTC. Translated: CASSVGQGNGYTF.

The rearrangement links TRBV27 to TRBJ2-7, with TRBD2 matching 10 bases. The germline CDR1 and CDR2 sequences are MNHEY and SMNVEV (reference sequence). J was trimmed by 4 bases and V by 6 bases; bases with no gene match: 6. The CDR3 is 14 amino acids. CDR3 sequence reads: CASSKLAGSYEQYF. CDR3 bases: TGTGCCAGCAGCAAACTAGCGGGGTCGTACGAGCAGTACTTC.